One T cell receptor beta chain is described in this entry. Its antigen is as yet unknown. The data were taken from a study of T cells in Graves' hyperthyroidism and ophthalmopathy. The study's findings and limits: Most clonotypes expanded in the thyroid (above 0.001) were also present in blood.

V was cut by 0 bases and J by 10 bases, with 18 bases left in between. From germline, CDR1 is MNHEY and CDR2 SVGAGI. The CDR3 has 15 amino acids. From RNA transcripts, TCR beta CDR3 regions were amplified. The HTBI primer set served for first-round RT-PCR of the TCR CDR3. One entry per CDR3 protein results from TCRdb running MiXCR on the multiplex PCR reads. The sample shows 530,000 or so distinct CDR3 sequences, roughly 24% of them seen only once. Sequenced input: blood. The chain has TRBV6-5 and TRBJ1-1; weak D call: TRBD1 (6 bases). This receptor was taken from a woman aged 30 to 39 with Graves' ophthalmopathy. CDR3 in amino acids: CASSYSPSGARVAFF. Written as DNA, the CDR3 is TGTGCCAGCAGTTACTCCCCGTCGGGGGCGCGGGTAGCTTTCTTT.